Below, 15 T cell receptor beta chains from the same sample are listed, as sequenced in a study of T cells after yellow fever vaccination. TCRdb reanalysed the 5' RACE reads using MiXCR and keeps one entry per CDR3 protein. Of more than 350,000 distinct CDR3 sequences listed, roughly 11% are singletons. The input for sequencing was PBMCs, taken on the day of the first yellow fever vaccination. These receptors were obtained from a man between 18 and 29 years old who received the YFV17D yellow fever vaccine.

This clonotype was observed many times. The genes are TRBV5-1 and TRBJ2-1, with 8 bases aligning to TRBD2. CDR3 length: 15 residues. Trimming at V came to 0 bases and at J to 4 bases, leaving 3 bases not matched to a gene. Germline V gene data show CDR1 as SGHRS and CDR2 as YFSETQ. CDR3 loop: CASSLDGGGYNEQFF. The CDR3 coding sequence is TGCGCCAGCAGCTTGGACGGGGGGGGATACAATGAGCAGTTCTTC.

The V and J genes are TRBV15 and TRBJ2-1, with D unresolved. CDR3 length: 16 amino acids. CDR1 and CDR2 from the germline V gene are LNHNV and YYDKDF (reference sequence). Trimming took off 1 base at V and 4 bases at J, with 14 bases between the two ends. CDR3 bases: TGTGCCACCAGCAGAGGCCCCCAGGTAGATTACAATGAGCAGTTCTTC. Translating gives CATSRGPQVDYNEQFF.

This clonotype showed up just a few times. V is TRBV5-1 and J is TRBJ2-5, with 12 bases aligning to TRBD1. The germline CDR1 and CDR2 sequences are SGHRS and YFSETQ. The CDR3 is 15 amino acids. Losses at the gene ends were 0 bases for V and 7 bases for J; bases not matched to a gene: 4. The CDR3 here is CASSLATGQGATQYF. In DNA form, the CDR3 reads TGCGCCAGCAGCTTGGCAACGGGACAGGGGGCGACCCAGTACTTC. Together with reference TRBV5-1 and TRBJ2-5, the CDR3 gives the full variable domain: KAGVTQTPRYLIKTRGQQVTLSCSPISGHRSVSWYQQTPGQGLQFLFEYFSETQRNKGNFPGRFSGRQFSNSRSEMNVSTLELGDSALYLCASSLATGQGATQYFGPGTRLLVL.

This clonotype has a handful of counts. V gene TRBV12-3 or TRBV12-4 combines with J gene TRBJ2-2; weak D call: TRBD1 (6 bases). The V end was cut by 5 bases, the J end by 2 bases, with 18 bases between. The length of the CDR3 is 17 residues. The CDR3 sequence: CASSPMAGDGNTGELFF. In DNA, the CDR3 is TGTGCCAGCAGTCCTATGGCAGGGGACGGAAACACCGGGGAGCTGTTTTTT.

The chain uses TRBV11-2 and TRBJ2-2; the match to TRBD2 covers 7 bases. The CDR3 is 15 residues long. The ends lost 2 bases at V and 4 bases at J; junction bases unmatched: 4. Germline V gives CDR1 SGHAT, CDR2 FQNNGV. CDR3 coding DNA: TGTGCCAGCAGCTTAATTTCGGGGGGCACCGGGGAGCTGTTTTTT. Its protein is CASSLISGGTGELFF.

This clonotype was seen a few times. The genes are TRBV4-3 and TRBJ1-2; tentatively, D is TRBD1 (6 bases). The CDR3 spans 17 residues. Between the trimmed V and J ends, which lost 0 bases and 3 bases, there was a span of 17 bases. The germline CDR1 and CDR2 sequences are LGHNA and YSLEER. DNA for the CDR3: TGCGCCAGCAGCCAAGAACCGCCTCAGGGGCCCTACTATGGCTACACCTTC. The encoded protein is CASSQEPPQGPYYGYTF.

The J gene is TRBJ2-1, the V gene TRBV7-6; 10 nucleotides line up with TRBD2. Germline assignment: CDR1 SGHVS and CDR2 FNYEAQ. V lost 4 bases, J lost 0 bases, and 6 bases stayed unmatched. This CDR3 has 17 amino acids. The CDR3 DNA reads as TGTGCCAGCAGCTCCCTCTCTAGCGGGAGCTCCTACAATGAGCAGTTCTTC. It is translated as CASSSLSSGSSYNEQFF.

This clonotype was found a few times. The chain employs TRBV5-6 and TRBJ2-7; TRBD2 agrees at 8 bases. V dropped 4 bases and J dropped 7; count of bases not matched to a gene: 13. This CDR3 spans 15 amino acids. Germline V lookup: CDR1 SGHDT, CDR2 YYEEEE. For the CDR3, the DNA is TGTGCCAGCAGCCCCCTGGCGGGGGGCCGACGAGAGCAGTACTTC. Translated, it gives CASSPLAGGRREQYF.

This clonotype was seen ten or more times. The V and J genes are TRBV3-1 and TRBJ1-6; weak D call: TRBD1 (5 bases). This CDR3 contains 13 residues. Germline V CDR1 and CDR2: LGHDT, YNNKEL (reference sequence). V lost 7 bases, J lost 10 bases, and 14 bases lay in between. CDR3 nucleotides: TGTGCCAGCACCATAACAGCAGGGTCACCCCTCCACTTT. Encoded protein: CASTITAGSPLHF.

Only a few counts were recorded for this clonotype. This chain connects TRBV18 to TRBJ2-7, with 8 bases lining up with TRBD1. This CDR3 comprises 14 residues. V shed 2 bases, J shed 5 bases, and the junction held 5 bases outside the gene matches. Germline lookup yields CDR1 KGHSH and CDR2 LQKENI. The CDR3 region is CASSPGQGVDEQYV. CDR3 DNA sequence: TGTGCCAGCTCACCAGGACAGGGAGTTGACGAGCAGTACGTC.

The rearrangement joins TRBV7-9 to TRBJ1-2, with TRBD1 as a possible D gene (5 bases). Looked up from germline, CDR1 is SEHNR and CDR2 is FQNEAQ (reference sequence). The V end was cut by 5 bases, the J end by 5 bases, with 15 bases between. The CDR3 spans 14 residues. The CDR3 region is CASSGVAGVYGYTF. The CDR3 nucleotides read TGTGCCAGCAGCGGAGTAGCGGGGGTTTATGGCTACACCTTC.

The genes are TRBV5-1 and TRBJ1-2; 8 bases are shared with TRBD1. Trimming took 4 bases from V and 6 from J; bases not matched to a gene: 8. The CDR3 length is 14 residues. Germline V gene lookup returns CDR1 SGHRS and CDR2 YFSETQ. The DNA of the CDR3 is TGCGCCAGCAGCCCCTCGCCAGGGGGCCATGGCTACACCTTC. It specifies CASSPSPGGHGYTF.

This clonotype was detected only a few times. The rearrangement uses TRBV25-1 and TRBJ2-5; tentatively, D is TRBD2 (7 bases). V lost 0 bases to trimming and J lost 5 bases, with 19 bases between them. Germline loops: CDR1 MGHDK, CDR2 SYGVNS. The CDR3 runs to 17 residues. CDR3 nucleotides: TGTGCCAGCAGTGAATATCGGGGGGCGTCCCCCTCGGAGACCCAGTACTTC. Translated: CASSEYRGASPSETQYF.

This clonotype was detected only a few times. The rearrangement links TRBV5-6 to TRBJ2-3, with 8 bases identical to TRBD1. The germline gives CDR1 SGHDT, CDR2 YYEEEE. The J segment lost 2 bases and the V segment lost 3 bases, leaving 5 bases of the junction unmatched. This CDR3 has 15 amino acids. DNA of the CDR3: TGTGCCAGCAGCTGGGGGACAGGAGTCACAGATACGCAGTATTTT. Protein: CASSWGTGVTDTQYF. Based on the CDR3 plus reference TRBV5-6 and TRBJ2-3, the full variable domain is DAGVTQSPTHLIKTRGQQVTLRCSPKSGHDTVSWYQQALGQGPQFIFQYYEEEERQRGNFPDRFSGHQFPNYSSELNVNALLLGDSALYLCASSWGTGVTDTQYFGPGTRLTVL.

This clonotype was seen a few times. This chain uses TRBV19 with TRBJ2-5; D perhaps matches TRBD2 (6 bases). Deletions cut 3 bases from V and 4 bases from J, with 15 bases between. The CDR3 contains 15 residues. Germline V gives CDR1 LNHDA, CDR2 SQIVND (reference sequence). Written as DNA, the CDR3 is TGTGCCAGTAGTATCGGACACTCCGGGGGAGAGACCCAGTACTTC. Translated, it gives CASSIGHSGGETQYF.